The T cell receptor beta chain described here comes from a study of blood T cell repertoires in COVID-19. The overall study: Sites in the United States, Italy and Spain provided acute and convalescent COVID-19 samples. T cells, B-cell-depleted T cells, or PBMCs supplied cDNA or gDNA.

In the original workflow: Amplified reference gene primers provided the basis for estimating nucleated cell counts. The assay was immunoSEQ multiplex PCR, and TCRdb's table has in-frame clones only and misses some. The V and J calls and the clone size are those of that table, but D and trimming were determined from the DNA. The profile shows 150,000 to 200,000 clones, roughly 85% of them singletons. The CDR3 sequence is 13 residues long. Losses at the gene ends were 3 bases for V and 8 bases for J; bases not matched to a gene: 2. Germline CDR1 SEHNR, CDR2 FQNEAQ (reference sequence). The chain carries TRBV7-9 and TRBJ1-3; 9 positions match TRBD1. What was sequenced was peripheral blood. This clonotype was sampled from a man aged 55 to 70 with acute or convalescent COVID-19. CDR3 sequence reads: CASSLDRGDTIYF. The DNA of the CDR3 is TGTGCCAGCAGCTTGGACAGGGGAGACACCATATATTTT.